This paragraph covers one T cell receptor beta chain sequence. Its cognate antigen is unknown. The data were taken from a study of OX40 agonist ivuxolimab in advanced cancers. About the research overall: An anti-OX40 (CD134) antibody with agonistic activity, ivuxolimab, was administered to patients. Cancers in dose escalation were hepatocellular, melanoma, renal cell and head and neck. One hepatocellular carcinoma and two cutaneous melanoma patients partially responded.

The repertoire was sequenced with immunoSEQ multiplex PCR; TCRdb's copy has only in-frame clones and lacks some. The data show nearly 70,000 clones, under 90% seen once. The CDR3 is made up of 17 amino acids. The germline V and J ends were trimmed by 6 bases and 5 bases, with 25 bases remaining between them. Germline CDR1 and CDR2: MDHEN and SYDVKM. Overall study results and limits: The CD4+ and CD8+ T cells in the blood had expanded clonally by week 6 at 0.1 to 3.0 mg/kg.

The rearrangement joins TRBV28 to TRBJ1-2, with D possibly matching TRBD1 (6 bases). This specimen was CD4+ or CD8+ T cells sorted from blood, taken in a trial of the OX40 agonist ivuxolimab. This sequence originates from an adult with an advanced solid tumor such as melanoma, head and neck, liver or kidney cancer. CDR3 nucleotides: TGTGCCAGCAGCCCTCAGGGGCTTCTCCAATCCCGGTATGGCTACACCTTC. As protein: CASSPQGLLQSRYGYTF.